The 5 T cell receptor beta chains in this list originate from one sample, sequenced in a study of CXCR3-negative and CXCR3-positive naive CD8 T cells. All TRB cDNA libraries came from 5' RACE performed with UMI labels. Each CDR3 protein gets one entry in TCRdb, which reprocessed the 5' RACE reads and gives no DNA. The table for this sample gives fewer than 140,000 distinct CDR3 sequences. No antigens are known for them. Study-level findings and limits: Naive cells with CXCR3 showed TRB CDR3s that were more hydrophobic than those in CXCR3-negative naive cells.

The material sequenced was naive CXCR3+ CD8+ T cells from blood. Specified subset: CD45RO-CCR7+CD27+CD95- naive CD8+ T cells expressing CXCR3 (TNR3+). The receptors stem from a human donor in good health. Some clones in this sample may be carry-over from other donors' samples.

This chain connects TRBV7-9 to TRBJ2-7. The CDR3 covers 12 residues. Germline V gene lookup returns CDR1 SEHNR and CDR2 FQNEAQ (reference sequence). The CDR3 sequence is CASSHPYHEQYF.

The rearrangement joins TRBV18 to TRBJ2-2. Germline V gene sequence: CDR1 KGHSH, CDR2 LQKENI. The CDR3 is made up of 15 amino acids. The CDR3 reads CASSPSAANTGELFF.

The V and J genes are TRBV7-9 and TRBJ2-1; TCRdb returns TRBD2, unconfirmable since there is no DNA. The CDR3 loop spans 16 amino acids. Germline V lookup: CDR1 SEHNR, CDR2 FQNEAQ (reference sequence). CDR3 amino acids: CASSFLSSGVYNEQFF.

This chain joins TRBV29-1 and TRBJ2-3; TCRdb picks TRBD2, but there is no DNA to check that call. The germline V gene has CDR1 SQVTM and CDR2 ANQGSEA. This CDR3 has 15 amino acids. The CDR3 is CSVDLAGGSTDTQYF.

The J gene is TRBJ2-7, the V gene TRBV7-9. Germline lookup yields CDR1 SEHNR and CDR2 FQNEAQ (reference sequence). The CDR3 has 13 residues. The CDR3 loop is CASSSRGTYEQYF. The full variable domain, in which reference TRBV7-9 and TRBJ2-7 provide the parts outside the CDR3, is DTGVSQNPRHKITKRGQNVTFRCDPISEHNRLYWYRQTLGQGPEFLTYFQNEAQLEKSRLLSDRFSAERPKGSFSTLEIQRTEQGDSAMYLCASSSRGTYEQYFGPGTRLTVT.